A selection of T cell receptor beta chains follows, all from one sample in a study of type 1 and type 2 diabetes patients. MiXCR, run by TCRdb on the multiplex PCR reads, gives a single entry per CDR3 protein. The sample has 250,000 or so distinct CDR3 sequences; around 50% are singletons. Sequenced input: peripheral blood mononuclear cells (PBMCs). The source is a man between 18 and 35 years old with type 2 diabetes. Each CDR3 is given with its conserved first and last residue. D genes are given only for firm matches. Clone size appears in some rows only: once, few, many, or a class for an expanded clone.

J: TRBJ2-3; size: -; V: TRBV10-1; D: -; CDR3: CASSLTTTATDTQYF; DNA: TGTGCCAGCAGTTTAACCACCACGGCCACAGATACGCAGTATTTT
J: TRBJ2-2; size: few; V: TRBV7-3; D: -; CDR3: CASSHRLGRRNTGELFF; DNA: TGTGCCAGCAGCCATCGACTAGGGCGGCGGAACACCGGGGAGCTGTTTTTT
J: TRBJ1-1; size: -; V: TRBV25-1; D: -; CDR3: CASSEGHRDPEAFF; DNA: TGTGCCAGCAGTGAAGGACACAGGGACCCTGAAGCTTTCTTT
J: TRBJ2-7; size: -; V: TRBV19; D: -; CDR3: CASSDAGTYEQYF; DNA: TGCGCCAGCAGTGATGCAGGTACCTACGAGCAGTACTTC
J: TRBJ1-4; size: -; V: TRBV20-1; D: -; CDR3: CSGLGLEKLFF; DNA: TGCAGTGGGCTAGGCCTCGAAAAACTGTTTTTT
J: TRBJ1-2; size: few; V: TRBV7-2; D: -; CDR3: CASSRLGTAFYGYTF; DNA: TGTGCCAGCAGCCGGCTAGGGACGGCATTTTATGGCTACACCTTC
J: TRBJ2-5; size: many; V: TRBV25-1; D: TRBD1; CDR3: CASSDDRVVLALETQYF; DNA: TGTGCCAGCAGTGATGACAGGGTTGTTCTGGCTTTGGAGACCCAGTACTTC
J: TRBJ1-2; size: -; V: TRBV27; D: TRBD1; CDR3: CASSLGQAEGYTF; DNA: TGTGCCAGCAGCTTGGGACAGGCCGAGGGCTACACCTTC
J: TRBJ1-1; size: -; V: TRBV2; D: -; CDR3: CASSIQVRTEAFF; DNA: TGTGCCAGCAGCATACAGGTTAGGACTGAAGCTTTCTTT
J: TRBJ2-6; size: -; V: TRBV20-1; D: -; CDR3: CAAEKAEYSGANVLTF; DNA: TGCGCGGCCGAAAAGGCAGAATACTCTGGGGCCAACGTCCTGACTTTC
J: TRBJ2-7; size: few; V: TRBV4-1; D: -; CDR3: CASSLRDNSYEQYF; DNA: TGCGCCAGCAGCCTCCGGGACAACTCCTACGAGCAGTACTTC
J: TRBJ1-1; size: -; V: TRBV2; D: -; CDR3: CASSRVQMNTEAFF; DNA: TGTGCCAGCAGTAGGGTGCAGATGAACACTGAAGCTTTCTTT
J: TRBJ1-2; size: few; V: TRBV2; D: -; CDR3: CASSDPDGDIYYGYTF; DNA: TGTGCCAGCAGTGACCCGGACGGCGACATCTACTATGGCTACACCTTC
J: TRBJ1-2; size: -; V: TRBV28; D: -; CDR3: CASSLLGDGYTF; DNA: TGTGCCAGCAGTTTATTAGGAGATGGCTACACCTTC
J: TRBJ2-6; size: -; V: TRBV2; D: -; CDR3: CASSAGTGQSGANVLTF; DNA: TGTGCCAGCAGTGCCGGGACGGGTCAGTCTGGGGCCAACGTCCTGACTTTC
J: TRBJ1-6; size: few; V: TRBV2; D: -; CDR3: CASSAENSHSPLHF; DNA: TGTGCCAGCAGTGCTGAGAACAGTCATTCACCCCTCCACTTT
J: TRBJ2-7; size: once; V: TRBV2; D: TRBD1; CDR3: CASMGDRGAQLYF; DNA: TGTGCCAGCATGGGGGACAGGGGGGCCCAGCTGTACTTC
J: TRBJ1-4; size: -; V: TRBV20-1; D: -; CDR3: CSAPGESGEKLFF; DNA: TGCAGTGCTCCAGGGGAATCAGGTGAAAAACTGTTTTTT
J: TRBJ2-1; size: -; V: TRBV2; D: -; CDR3: CATRPGSLNEQFF; DNA: TGTGCCACTCGTCCGGGGAGCCTCAATGAGCAGTTCTTC
J: TRBJ1-1; size: few; V: TRBV19; D: -; CDR3: CASSSGGGNTEAFF; DNA: TGTGCCAGTAGTAGTGGGGGGGGGAACACTGAAGCTTTCTTT
J: TRBJ2-7; size: -; V: TRBV12-3/TRBV12-4; D: -; CDR3: CASSLARLERDGYEQYF; DNA: TGTGCCAGCAGTTTAGCGAGGTTGGAACGGGACGGCTACGAGCAGTACTTC
J: TRBJ2-5; size: -; V: TRBV7-2; D: TRBD2; CDR3: CASSRRAGEETQYF; DNA: TGTGCCAGCAGCCGCAGAGCGGGGGAGGAGACCCAGTACTTC